These 8 T cell receptor beta chains share one sample of origin, sequenced in a study of blood T cell repertoires in COVID-19. Measured with immunoSEQ multiplex PCR; TCRdb has only the in-frame clones, and not every one. This sample has about 120,000 clones, with 82% found just once. The sequenced sample was peripheral blood. These receptors came from a woman in her 70s with acute or convalescent COVID-19.

The chain uses TRBV18 and TRBJ1-4; D is unresolved. V was shortened by 2 bases and J by 5 bases, with 12 bases between the two germline ends. The CDR3 has 15 amino acids. CDR1 is KGHSH, CDR2 LQKENI, per germline. CDR3 in DNA: TGTGCCAGCTCACCAATTTACAGCCTCAATGAAAAACTGTTTTTT. This codes for CASSPIYSLNEKLFF.

The CDR3 loop reads CASSQDLDRGLYGYTF. Written as DNA, the CDR3 is TGCGCCAGCAGCCAAGATCTCGACAGGGGGTTATATGGCTACACCTTC. The rearrangement links TRBV4-1 to TRBJ1-2, with 9 bases fitting TRBD1. CDR1 and CDR2 from the germline V gene are MGHRA and YSYEKL. V gave up 0 bases and J gave up 5 bases; unmatched junction bases: 7. This CDR3 has 16 amino acids.

The chain links TRBV18 to TRBJ1-2; 7 positions match TRBD1. J gave up 3 bases and V 6 bases, and 4 bases lay outside the gene matches. The length of the CDR3 is 13 residues. Germline-derived CDR1 and CDR2 are KGHSH and LQKENI. CDR3 bases: TGTGCCAGCTCCCGAGACAGGGACTATGGCTACACCTTC. Amino acids: CASSRDRDYGYTF.

J is TRBJ2-2 and V is TRBV7-6; 9 bases match TRBD1. The CDR3 totals 16 residues. Unmatched junction bases numbered 9, after V lost 6 bases and J lost 4 bases. Germline loops: CDR1 SGHVS, CDR2 FNYEAQ. The CDR3 is CASRSPGQGRTGELFF. In DNA form, the CDR3 reads TGTGCCAGCAGATCACCGGGACAGGGCCGCACCGGGGAGCTGTTTTTT. Full variable domain (remainder filled in from reference TRBV7-6 and TRBJ2-2): GAGVSQSPRYKVTKRGQDVALRCDPISGHVSLYWYRQALGQGPEFLTYFNYEAQQDKSGLPNDRFSAERPEGSISTLTIQRTEQRDSAMYRCASRSPGQGRTGELFFGEGSRLTVL.

This clone was observed once. The V gene is TRBV7-8, the J gene TRBJ2-3; no definite D call. This CDR3 contains 13 residues. V lost 4 bases to trimming and J lost 5 bases, with 10 bases between them. The germline V gene has CDR1 SGHVS and CDR2 FQNEAQ. The CDR3 DNA reads TGTGCCAGCAGCTCCTCCCAGCGAGATACGCAGTATTTT. It yields the protein CASSSSQRDTQYF.

The chain combines TRBV5-4 with TRBJ1-2; TRBD1 matches at 9 bases. Germline assignment: CDR1 SGHNT and CDR2 YYREEE (reference sequence). The CDR3 length is 13 residues. J lost 3 bases, V lost 6 bases, and 3 bases had no gene match. DNA for the CDR3: TGTGCCAGCACTGGGGACAGGGACTATGGCTACACCTTC. Translated: CASTGDRDYGYTF.

The rearrangement uses TRBV2 and TRBJ1-3, with D unclear. This CDR3 comprises 15 residues. The V and J ends lost 10 bases and 2 bases respectively, with 18 bases between them. Looked up from germline, CDR1 is SNHLY and CDR2 is FYNNEI. The CDR3 DNA follows: TGTGCCATTAGATCGGAGATTTCGGCTGGAAACACCATATATTTT. It codes for CAIRSEISAGNTIYF.

The J gene is TRBJ1-6, the V gene TRBV5-1, with 9 bases identical to TRBD1. The CDR3 extends over 18 amino acids. V dropped 0 bases and J dropped 8; count of bases not matched to a gene: 12. Germline lookup yields CDR1 SGHRS and CDR2 YFSETQ. The CDR3 bases are TGCGCCAGCAGCTTGGCCTCGGCCGGACAGGGGATGTATTCACCCCTCCACTTT. It is translated as CASSLASAGQGMYSPLHF. Full variable domain (missing parts from reference TRBV5-1 and TRBJ1-6): KAGVTQTPRYLIKTRGQQVTLSCSPISGHRSVSWYQQTPGQGLQFLFEYFSETQRNKGNFPGRFSGRQFSNSRSEMNVSTLELGDSALYLCASSLASAGQGMYSPLHFGNGTRLTVT.